This T cell receptor beta chain is from a study of cytomegalovirus exposure and HLA in healthy donors (TCRdb year 2017). Broadly, across the study: An earlier analysis of 550 to 700 of the donors reported about 250 Gb of sequence data and around 120 million unique TCR beta sequences from 190 million or so T cells. About 320 gigabases of sequencing data and approximately 93 million unique TCR sequences were included in an early release covering around 650 HLA-typed donors. The genetic ancestry cluster associated with self-reported Caucasian donors included 80% to 90% of the approximately 430 genotyped donors. The study was designed to test whether signatures of past pathogen exposure could be identified by cataloging public T cell receptors. The study profiled the T cell repertoires of hundreds of subjects by immunosequencing and related them to cytomegalovirus serostatus. Besides the first cohort of more than 650 subjects, a separate validation cohort made up of over 95 different subjects was used. High-throughput TCR immunosequencing, statistical association of individual TCRs with disease status, and machine learning were combined to predict cytomegalovirus infection status. A later analysis re-examined previously published TCR beta repertoires from roughly 650 donors and added high-resolution HLA genotyping to investigate patterns of TCR occurrence. In the later analysis, no new phenotypic data were used to find candidate immune exposures; instead, reliance was placed on TCR beta sequences and their occurrence across donors. An earlier analysis of 587 of the donors used high-throughput TCR beta sequencing to judge whether each TCR beta V gene segment behaved as functional or pseudogenic. Alongside the repertoire data, information on donor age, sex, ethnicity and CMV serostatus was compiled. Genome-wide SNP genotypes for about three fifths of the roughly 700 donors were used in a later genetic analysis, which treated that subset as a discovery cohort. All discovery cohort repertoires had been generated using a single sequencing platform. Class I and class II HLA loci were covered by the typing at four-digit resolution. Typing coverage varied by locus: roughly 620-630 donors for A, B, C, DRB1 and DQB1; approximately 500 for DQA1; about 570 for DPA1; 400 to 480 for DPB1. Four or five DR-DQ haplotypes were handled as single units for association and clustering because linkage in the cohort was strong. Across some 400 genotyped donors of the cohort, an average of about 200,000 unique TCR beta nucleotide sequences per donor were sequenced, and about a sixth of those sequences were non-productive.

Libraries were prepared through the immunoSEQ multiplex PCR assay. For the multiplex PCR, a mixture combining 60 forward primers for TCR Vbeta segments and 13 reverse primers for TCR Jbeta segments was used. The CDR3 region of rearranged TCR beta genes was amplified from genomic DNA with a multiplex PCR assay. Amplified TCR beta libraries were sequenced as 87-base-pair reads on the Illumina HiSeq System. The authors' pipeline ran thus. Across the 600 to 700 repertoires, a later analysis counted tens of millions of unique TCR beta chains, about 10 million of which were shared by at least two donors. A nearest-neighbor algorithm error-corrected the raw reads and collapsed the reads into unique sequences, merging closely related sequences to remove PCR and sequencing errors. V, D and J gene segments were assigned by aligning CDR3 sequences to IMGT reference sequences. For a sequence to be retained, at least a six-nucleotide match to both a V gene segment and a J gene segment was required. Rearrangements were called productive when the CDR3 lacked stop codons and stayed in frame with V and J; all others were non-productive. Following IMGT convention, CDR3 was defined as the stretch from the second conserved V-encoded cysteine up to the conserved J-encoded phenylalanine. The earlier analysis of a few hundred of the donors excluded sequences that lacked an unambiguous match to a single V gene segment. In an earlier analysis of approximately 610 of the donors, V segments were called functional above 56.7% productive rearrangements and were called segregating when the between-donor standard deviation exceeded 5%. To diagnose cytomegalovirus status from the catalog of TCR beta chain sequences, a statistical classification framework was built. A later analysis assigned V and J genes by comparing TCR nucleotide sequences with IMGT/GENE-DB human TR gene sequences. Using the TCRdist pipeline, a later analysis assigned CDR3 sequences along with most-parsimonious VDJ recombination scenarios. A later analysis defined each TCR beta chain by its CDR3 amino acid sequence plus V-gene family, and excluded reads lacking a unique V-gene family. In a later analysis, 450 to 600 highly shared, low-generation-probability nucleotide sequences were removed to address suspected cross-contamination and a sequencing artifact. In a later analysis, a clonal expansion index for each public chain was calculated from normalized within-repertoire ranks of inferred template counts. A later analysis computed generation probabilities with a VDJ recombination model fitted to out-of-frame rearrangements, and checked the results against IGoR. Hypergeometric tests were used in a later analysis to score TCR-TCR, TCR-HLA and TCR-CMV co-occurrence, with a repertoire-size bias correction applied to the TCR pairs. In a later analysis, false discovery rates were estimated by permuting HLA or CMV assignments 20 times. A later analysis grouped co-occurring TCRs with DBSCAN, adding TCRdist sequence similarity when clustering within HLA-allele-positive subsets. Repertoires with fewer than 30,000 or more than 120,000 public chains, plus five repertoires with anomalous nucleotide sharing, were excluded from co-occurrence clustering. TCRdb limited this immuneACCESS table to in-frame rearrangements with V and J called. A share of clones is missing; checked studies link under half to unresolved V genes, and the rest is unexplained. That table furnishes V, J and clone size, whereas the DNA furnished D and trimming. The table of this sample itemizes around 150,000 clones. Of the sample, approximately 2.4% is held by the ten largest clones.

General conclusions and limits of the study: A cluster of highly shared sequence variants was judged likely to be a technical artifact of the sequencing pipeline. Correlated functional status among segregating V segments might reflect linkage disequilibrium, but an unknown experimental factor could not be ruled out. It was suggested by the authors that the approach could potentially be generalized to other disease states and immunological phenotypes. Most TCR sequences were seen in very few donors, while some public TCRs were found in many individuals. The cohort was sequenced for TCR beta chains only, and without alpha or paired-chain data the features that could be detected were limited. Because counts were too low, roughly 18 rarely observed V segments, including chromosome 9 orphons, were left out of the earlier analysis of a few hundred of the donors. Compared with the roughly 700-donor mean, donors in an Asian-associated ancestry cluster had fewer N-insertions in productive TCRs, according to a later genetic analysis. An earlier analysis of 587 of the donors showed that most TCR beta V segments appeared in productive rearrangements either about 87% or about 30% of the time, which broadly matched IMGT annotations. In the study, approximately 150 TCR beta chains were listed as associated with cytomegalovirus. Because HLA typing was missing for some donors at each locus, association tests included only the typed subset. The only immune exposure information available for the cohort was CMV serostatus. When HLA alleles, especially DR and DQ, strongly co-occurred, TCR associations were difficult to assign to individual alleles. Sequencing depth was assumed to be roughly uniform across donors in the presence/absence analyses, though that assumption may not hold. Most CMV-associated TCR beta chains appeared to be HLA-restricted in a later analysis, and the HLA associations seemed to be driven largely by CMV exposure. In a later analysis, HLA-associated TCR beta chains were found to be more clonally expanded and to have lower generation probabilities than equally common non-associated chains. A later genetic analysis associated a missense DCLRE1C variant with V-gene and J-gene trimming of TCR beta chains, and an independent cohort replicated the association. In a later analysis, the rate of TCR association differed among HLA loci, with DRB1 alleles having the most associated TCRs and HLA-C alleles having the fewest. The 87-base-pair reads could not distinguish some IMGT-functional V segments, including TRBV6-2 and TRBV6-3, so those segments were excluded. Cytomegalovirus status was reported to be diagnosed by the classifier with high specificity and sensitivity in both the original and validation cohorts. Specific HLA alleles were associated with 15,000 to 20,000 TCR beta sequences at a false discovery rate of 0.05 in a later analysis. In a later analysis, several top co-occurrence clusters were reported to appear linked to parvovirus B19, influenza, CMV and Epstein-Barr virus. In vitro tests confirmed that a few of the cytomegalovirus-associated TCR beta chains recognize cytomegalovirus antigens. A further reported finding was that TCR beta sequences accurately predicted the HLA-A and HLA-B alleles for most subjects in the first cohort.

V and J are truncated by 2 bases and 1 base respectively, leaving an intervening sequence of 7 bases. Per the germline V gene, SGHDT is the CDR1 and YYEEEE is the CDR2. The CDR3 spans 14 residues, from the cysteine through the phenylalanine. Only the CDR3 portion is preserved as DNA: 42 bases, with reading frame beginning at the first base. The cohort consisted of more than 650 healthy bone marrow donors. Cohort members were all nominally healthy when sampled, although unrecorded immune exposures were likely present. The donor tested CMV seronegative and was one of the 352 seronegative cohort members. Each donor provided a peripheral blood sample, and peripheral blood mononuclear cells were used for TCR beta sequencing. Genomic DNA was extracted from the blood cell samples with the Qiagen DNeasy Blood Extraction Kit. A remark on this clone: Its antigen remains undetermined.

This clonotype was obtained from a man between 35 and 55 years old in good health and CMV-seronegative. The sample consisted of PBMCs. The sequence links TRBV5-6 to TRBJ1-3; matching of 5 bases hints at TRBD1 as the D gene. The sequenced DNA: TGTGCCAGCAGCTTCAGGGAATCTGGAAACACCATATATTTT. It specifies CASSFRESGNTIYF.